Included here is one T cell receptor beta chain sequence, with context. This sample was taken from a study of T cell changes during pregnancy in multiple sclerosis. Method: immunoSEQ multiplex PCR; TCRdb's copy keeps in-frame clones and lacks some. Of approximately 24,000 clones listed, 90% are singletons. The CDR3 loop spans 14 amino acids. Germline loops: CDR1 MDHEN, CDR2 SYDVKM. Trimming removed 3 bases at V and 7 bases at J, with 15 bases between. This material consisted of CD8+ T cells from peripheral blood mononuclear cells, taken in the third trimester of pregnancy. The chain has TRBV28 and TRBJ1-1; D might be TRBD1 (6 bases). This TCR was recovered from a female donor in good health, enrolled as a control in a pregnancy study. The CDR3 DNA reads TGTGCCAGCAGTTTCAGGGGCTGGGGTAATGAAGCTTTCTTT. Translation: CASSFRGWGNEAFF.